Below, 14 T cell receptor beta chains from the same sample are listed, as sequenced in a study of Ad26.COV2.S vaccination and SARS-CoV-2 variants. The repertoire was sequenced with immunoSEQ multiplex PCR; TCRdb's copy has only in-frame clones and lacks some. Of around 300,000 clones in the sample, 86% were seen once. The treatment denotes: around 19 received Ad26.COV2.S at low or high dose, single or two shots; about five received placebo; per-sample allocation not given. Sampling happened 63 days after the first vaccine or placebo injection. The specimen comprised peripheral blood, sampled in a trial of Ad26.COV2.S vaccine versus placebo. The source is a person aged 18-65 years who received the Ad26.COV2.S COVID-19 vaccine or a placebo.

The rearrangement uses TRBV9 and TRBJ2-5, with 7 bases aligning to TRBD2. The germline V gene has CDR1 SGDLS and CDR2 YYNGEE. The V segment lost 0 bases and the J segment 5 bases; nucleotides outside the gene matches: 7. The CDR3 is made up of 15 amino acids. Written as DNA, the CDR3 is TGTGCCAGCAGCGTAGGAGCTAGCGGCCGGGAGACCCAGTACTTC. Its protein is CASSVGASGRETQYF.

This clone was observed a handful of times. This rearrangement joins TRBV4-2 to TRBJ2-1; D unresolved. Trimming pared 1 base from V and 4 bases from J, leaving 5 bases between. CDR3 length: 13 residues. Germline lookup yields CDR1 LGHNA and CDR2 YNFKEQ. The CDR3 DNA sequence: TGTGCCAGCAGCCAAGTACAATACAATGAGCAGTTCTTC. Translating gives CASSQVQYNEQFF.

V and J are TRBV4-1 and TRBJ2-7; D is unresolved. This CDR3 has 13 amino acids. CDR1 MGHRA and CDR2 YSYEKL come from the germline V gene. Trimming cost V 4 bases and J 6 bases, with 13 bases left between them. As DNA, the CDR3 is TGCGCCAGCAGCCCCTCAATAGCTTTCGAGCAGTACTTC. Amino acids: CASSPSIAFEQYF.

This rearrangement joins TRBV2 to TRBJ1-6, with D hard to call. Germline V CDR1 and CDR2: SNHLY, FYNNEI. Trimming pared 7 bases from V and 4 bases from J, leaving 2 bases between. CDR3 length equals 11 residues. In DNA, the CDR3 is TGTGCCAGCAAGTATAATTCACCCCTCCACTTT. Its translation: CASKYNSPLHF. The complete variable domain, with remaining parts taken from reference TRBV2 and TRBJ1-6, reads EPEVTQTPSHQVTQMGQEVILRCVPISNHLYFYWYRQILGQKVEFLVSFYNNEISEKSEIFDDQFSVERPDGSNFTLKIRSTKLEDSAMYFCASKYNSPLHFGNGTRLTVT.

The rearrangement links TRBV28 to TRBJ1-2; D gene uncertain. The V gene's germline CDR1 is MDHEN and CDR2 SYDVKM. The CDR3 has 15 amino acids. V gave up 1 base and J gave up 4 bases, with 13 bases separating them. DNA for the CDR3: TGTGCCAGCAGTTTATTGGTGCGGCAGCCCTATGGCTACACCTTC. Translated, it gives CASSLLVRQPYGYTF.

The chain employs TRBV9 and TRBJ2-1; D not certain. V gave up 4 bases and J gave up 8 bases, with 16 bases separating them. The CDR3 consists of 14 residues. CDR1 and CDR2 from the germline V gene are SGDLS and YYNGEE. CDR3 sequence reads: CASSSRTGEDEQFF. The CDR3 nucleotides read TGTGCCAGCAGCTCAAGGACGGGTGAGGATGAGCAGTTCTTC.

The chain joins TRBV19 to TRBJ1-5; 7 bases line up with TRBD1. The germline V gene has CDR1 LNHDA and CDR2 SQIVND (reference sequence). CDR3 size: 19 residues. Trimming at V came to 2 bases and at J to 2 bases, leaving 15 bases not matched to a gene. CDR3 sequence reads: CASSIPQGQVLYGNQPQHF. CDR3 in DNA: TGTGCCAGTAGTATACCTCAAGGACAGGTCTTGTACGGCAATCAGCCCCAGCATTTT.

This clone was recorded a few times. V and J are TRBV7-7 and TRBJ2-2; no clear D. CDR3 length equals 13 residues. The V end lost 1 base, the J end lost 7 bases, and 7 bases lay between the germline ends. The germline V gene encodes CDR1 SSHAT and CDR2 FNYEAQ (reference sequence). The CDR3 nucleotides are TGTGCCAGCAGCTTAGTTAGAGGCGGGGAGCTGTTTTTT. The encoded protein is CASSLVRGGELFF.

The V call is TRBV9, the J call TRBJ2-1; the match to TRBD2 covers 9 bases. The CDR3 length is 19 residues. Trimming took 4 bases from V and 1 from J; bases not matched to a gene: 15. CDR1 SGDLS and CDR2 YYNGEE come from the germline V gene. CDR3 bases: TGTGCCAGCAGCCCCCTCGGGAAGCGGGAGGTGTGGTCCTACAATGAGCAGTTCTTC. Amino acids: CASSPLGKREVWSYNEQFF.

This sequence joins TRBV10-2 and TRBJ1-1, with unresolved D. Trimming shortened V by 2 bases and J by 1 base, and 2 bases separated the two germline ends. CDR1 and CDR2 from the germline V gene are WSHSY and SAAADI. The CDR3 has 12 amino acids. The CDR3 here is CASSEKNTEAFF. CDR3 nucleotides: TGCGCCAGCAGTGAGAAGAACACTGAAGCTTTCTTT.

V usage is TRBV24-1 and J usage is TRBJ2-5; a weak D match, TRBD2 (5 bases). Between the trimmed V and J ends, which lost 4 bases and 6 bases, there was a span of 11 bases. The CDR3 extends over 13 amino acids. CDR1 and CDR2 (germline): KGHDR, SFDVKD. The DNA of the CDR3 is TGTGCCACCAGTGAACGTAGCGTCCAGACCCAGTACTTC. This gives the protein CATSERSVQTQYF.

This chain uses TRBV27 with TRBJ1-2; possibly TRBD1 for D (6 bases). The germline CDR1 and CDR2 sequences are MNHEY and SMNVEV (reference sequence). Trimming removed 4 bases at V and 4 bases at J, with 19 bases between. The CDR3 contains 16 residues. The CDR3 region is CASSSRPGTSVYGYTF. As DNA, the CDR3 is TGTGCCAGCAGTTCTCGTCCCGGGACATCCGTCTATGGCTACACCTTC.

CDR3 DNA: TGTGCCAGCAGTTTAGGGGCAGTCCGAGAGGCCGGGGAGCTGTTTTTT. It specifies CASSLGAVREAGELFF. This chain connects TRBV28 to TRBJ2-2, with a possible D match to TRBD1 (5 bases). V dropped 2 bases and J dropped 6 bases, with 16 bases sitting between them. Germline V gene data show CDR1 as MDHEN and CDR2 as SYDVKM. This CDR3 is built from 16 residues.

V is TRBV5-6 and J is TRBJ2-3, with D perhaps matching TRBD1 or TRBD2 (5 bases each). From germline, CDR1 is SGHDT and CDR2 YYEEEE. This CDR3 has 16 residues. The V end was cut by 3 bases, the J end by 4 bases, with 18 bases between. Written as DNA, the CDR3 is TGTGCCAGCAGCTCCTCGGGGCTAGCCAGACCAGATACGCAGTATTTT. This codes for CASSSSGLARPDTQYF.